This passage covers 15 T cell receptor beta chains from one sample sequenced in a study of T cells in Graves' hyperthyroidism and ophthalmopathy. The CDR3 regions of TCR beta were amplified from RNA transcripts. HTBI primers were used for first-round RT-PCR of the TCR CDR3. TCRdb re-called the multiplex PCR reads with MiXCR, one entry per CDR3 protein. The repertoire includes hundreds of thousands of distinct CDR3 sequences, around 19% of them detected once, and just under 40% sits in the top ten. Specimen: blood. These receptors all stem from a man aged 50-60 years with Graves' ophthalmopathy.

This clonotype has a handful of counts. A read error is possible here, since a much larger clone lies one base away. The V call is TRBV3-1, the J call TRBJ2-7; unclear D gene. Trimming cost V 2 bases and J 6 bases, with 11 bases left between them. The CDR3 is 13 amino acids. Looked up from germline, CDR1 is LGHDT and CDR2 is YNNKEL (reference sequence). CDR3: CASSQRVGSEQYF. Here the CDR3 DNA reads TGTGCCAGCAGCCAAAGGGTGGGAAGCGAGCAGTACTTC.

Ten or more counts support this clonotype. The CDR3 DNA reads TGTGCCAGCTCAGCGAGTCCGGATCAGCCCCAGCATTTT. Its translation: CASSASPDQPQHF. This chain joins TRBV18 and TRBJ1-5; D remains unclear. This CDR3 comprises 13 residues. With 5 bases removed from V and 5 bases from J, the gap between germline ends came to 10 bases. In germline, CDR1 is KGHSH, CDR2 LQKENI.

The V and J genes are TRBV7-3 and TRBJ2-3, with TRBD2 matching 8 bases. The V gene end was trimmed by 5 bases and the J gene end by 2 bases; junction bases not matched to a gene: 3. This CDR3 region has 14 residues. Looked up from germline, CDR1 is SGHTA and CDR2 is FQGTGA. The CDR3 region is CASSLAGNTDTQYF. CDR3 in DNA: TGTGCCAGCAGCCTAGCGGGCAACACAGATACGCAGTATTTT.

In its sample, this clonotype was seen many times. The chain is built from TRBV20-1 and TRBJ2-7; D might be TRBD1 or TRBD2, each matching 5 bases. Germline-derived CDR1 and CDR2 are DFQATT and SNEGSKA (reference sequence). This CDR3 is 14 amino acids long. V was pared by 0 bases and J by 3 bases, with 12 bases between. CDR3 region: CSAREGPRDYEQYF. The CDR3, as DNA: TGCAGTGCTAGAGAGGGGCCACGGGACTACGAGCAGTACTTC.

V is TRBV14 and J is TRBJ2-1, with D possibly being TRBD1 (5 bases). V was pared by 4 bases and J by 1 base, with 11 bases between. This CDR3 contains 15 residues. From germline, CDR1 is SGHDN and CDR2 FVKESK. CDR3 coding DNA: TGTGCCAGCAGCCTCAGGGTGGGGTCCTACAATGAGCAGTTCTTC. Its protein is CASSLRVGSYNEQFF.

To note about this clonotype: This may come from a read error, since a much larger clone is one base off. The V call is TRBV24-1, the J call TRBJ1-2; 7 nucleotides align to TRBD1. The junction had 3 bases not matched to a gene; V was cut back by 5 bases and J by 1 base. The CDR3 consists of 14 residues. Germline CDR1 KGHDR, CDR2 SFDVKD. The CDR3 reads CATSAQGVNYGYTF. The CDR3, as DNA: TGTGCCACCAGTGCCCAGGGGGTTAACTATGGCTACACCTTC.

This clonotype was counted at least ten times. The gene calls are TRBV5-6 and TRBJ1-1, with D unresolved. V lost 0 bases and J lost 0, with 9 bases in between. There are 15 residues in the CDR3. Germline loops: CDR1 SGHDT, CDR2 YYEEEE. CDR3 amino acids: CASSLEGLLNTEAFF. The CDR3 DNA follows: TGTGCCAGCAGCTTGGAAGGACTGCTGAACACTGAAGCTTTCTTT.

In the case of this clonotype: With a much larger clone just one base away, this may be a read error. V gene TRBV3-1 combines with J gene TRBJ1-2; the D is unclear. CDR3 length: 16 residues. In germline, CDR1 is LGHDT, CDR2 YNNKEL (reference sequence). The V gene lost 0 bases and the J gene lost 4 bases, with 15 bases spanning the gap. The CDR3, as DNA: TGTGCCAGCAGCCAAGATCGGGGAGGGCAATTCTATGGCTACACCTTC. Protein sequence: CASSQDRGGQFYGYTF.

This clonotype was observed at least ten times. The V call is TRBV5-8, the J call TRBJ2-1; 9 bases match TRBD2. V shed 5 bases, J shed 1 base, and the junction held 7 bases outside the gene matches. CDR1 is SGHTS, CDR2 YDEGEE, per germline. This CDR3 spans 16 amino acids. The CDR3 bases are TGTGCCAGCAGAAATTTGCGGGAGGGATCCTACAATGAGCAGTTCTTC. Translation: CASRNLREGSYNEQFF.

There are a few counts of this clonotype. The genes are TRBV10-3 and TRBJ2-3; 8 bases align to TRBD2. Per germline, CDR1 ENHRY and CDR2 SYGVKD. V shed 3 bases, J shed 5 bases, and the junction held 7 bases outside the gene matches. The CDR3 covers 15 residues. Here the CDR3 DNA reads TGTGCCATCAGTGACTCAGGGACTAGGGGAGATACGCAGTATTTT. The encoded protein is CAISDSGTRGDTQYF.

This clonotype has ten or more counts. The V and J genes are TRBV2 and TRBJ2-7, with 8 bases matching TRBD1. Germline trimming cut 4 bases from V and 9 bases from J; bases unmatched to any gene: 8. The CDR3 extends over 13 amino acids. Germline V lookup: CDR1 SNHLY, CDR2 FYNNEI. The DNA for the CDR3 is TGTGCCAGCAGTGGGGACAGGCGAGAGGTGCAGTACTTC. It is translated as CASSGDRREVQYF.

In this sample, this clonotype turned up a few times. The chain recombines TRBV6-1 with TRBJ2-5; 13 bases fit TRBD2. Germline assignment: CDR1 MNHNS and CDR2 SASEGT. The CDR3 sequence is 15 residues long. The ends lost 6 bases at V and 5 bases at J; junction bases unmatched: 6. CDR3 coding DNA: TGTGCCAGCAGCCGCGGACTAGCGGGAGATGAGACCCAGTACTTC. Translation: CASSRGLAGDETQYF.

This clonotype was seen many times. The chain is built from TRBV5-1 and TRBJ2-3; 7 bases agree with TRBD1. The junction had 5 bases not matched to a gene; V was cut back by 6 bases and J by 1 base. The CDR3 has 14 amino acids. Germline assignment: CDR1 SGHRS and CDR2 YFSETQ. The CDR3 DNA follows: TGCGCCAGCACCCTGACAGGGCGCACAGATACGCAGTATTTT. It encodes CASTLTGRTDTQYF.

Ten or more counts support this clonotype. J is TRBJ2-3 and V is TRBV12-3 or TRBV12-4, with TRBD1 identical over 7 bases. The CDR3 has 17 residues. Trimming cost V 2 bases and J 2 bases; bases outside gene matches: 10. CDR3 nucleotides: TGTGCCAGCAGTTTACTCCGGGACAGCCGATCCACAGATACGCAGTATTTT. It yields the protein CASSLLRDSRSTDTQYF.

This clonotype was detected only a few times. The chain joins TRBV4-2 to TRBJ1-1, with D perhaps matching TRBD1 (5 bases). The CDR3 totals 15 residues. The germline gives CDR1 LGHNA, CDR2 YNFKEQ. V dropped 0 bases and J dropped 9 bases, with 17 bases sitting between them. This chain's CDR3 is CASSQERGDEGKAFF. The DNA for the CDR3 is TGTGCCAGCAGCCAAGAGAGGGGCGATGAGGGGAAAGCTTTCTTT.